This T cell receptor beta chain was documented in a study of response to subunit inactivated influenza vaccine. General study points: The authors proposed limited new T cell recruitment per seasonal influenza vaccination.

V lost 7 bases and J 2 bases, leaving 9 bases between the germline ends. The CDR3 consists of 11 residues. The germline V gene has CDR1 SQVTM and CDR2 ANQGSEA. This clonotype was counted at least ten times. Its antigen is unknown. TCRdb called the RT-PCR reads again in MiXCR, with one record for every CDR3 protein. Found here are 500,000 or so distinct CDR3 sequences, roughly 9.7% of them singletons; the top ten hold about 12%. The gene calls are TRBV29-1 and TRBJ2-7, with D maybe TRBD2 (5 bases). This receptor was obtained from a man aged 50 to 59 who received an inactivated influenza vaccine. The sequences come from PBMCs from blood, collected 35 to 45 days after vaccination. As DNA, the CDR3 is TGCAGCGCTAGCCTGGCCTACGAGCAGTACTTC. Amino acids: CSASLAYEQYF.